Detailed here is one T cell receptor (beta chain). The target antigen is unknown. It was with 60 Vbeta and 13 Jbeta primers that the PCR ran. Using immunoSEQ multiplex PCR, the repertoire was profiled, and TCRdb retains in-frame clones only, with some absent. This sample's clone table lists about 35,000 clones. J lost 8 bases, V lost 7 bases, and 3 bases had no gene match. In germline, CDR1 is SGDLS, CDR2 YYNGEE. This CDR3 contains 11 residues. This entry comes from a study of cytomegalovirus exposure and HLA in healthy donors. Study conclusions and caveats: A list of 164 TCR beta chains associated with cytomegalovirus was given. A missense DCLRE1C variant was associated with V- and J-gene trimming of TCR beta chains in a later analysis, and an independent cohort replicated the association. An ancestry cluster, one associated with Asian ancestry, reportedly showed fewer N-insertions than the approximately 650-donor mean in a later analysis.

The sequenced sample consisted of PBMCs. This sequence joins TRBV9 and TRBJ2-1; 7 bases are shared with TRBD2. The clonotype was recovered from a woman in her 40s in good health and CMV-seropositive. CDR3 nucleotides: TGTGCCAGCGGGAGGGTGGATGAGCAGTTCTTC. Its protein is CASGRVDEQFF.